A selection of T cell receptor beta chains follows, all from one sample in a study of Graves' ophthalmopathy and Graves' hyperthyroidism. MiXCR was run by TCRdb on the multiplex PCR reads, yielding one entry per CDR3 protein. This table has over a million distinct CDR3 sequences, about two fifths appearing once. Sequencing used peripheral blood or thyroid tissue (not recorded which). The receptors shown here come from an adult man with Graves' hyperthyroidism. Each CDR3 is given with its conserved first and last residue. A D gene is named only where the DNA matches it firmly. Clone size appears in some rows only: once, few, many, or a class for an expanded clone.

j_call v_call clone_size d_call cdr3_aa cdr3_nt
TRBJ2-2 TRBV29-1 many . CSISNTGELFF TGCAGCATCTCGAACACCGGGGAGCTGTTTTTT
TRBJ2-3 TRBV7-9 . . CASSFMARVRLVDTQYF TGTGCCAGCAGCTTCATGGCACGGGTCCGGTTGGTAGATACGCAGTATTTT
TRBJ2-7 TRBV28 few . CASSAVRNEQYF TGTGCCAGCAGTGCCGTGCGGAACGAGCAGTACTTC
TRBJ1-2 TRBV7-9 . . CASSVEGGEDYGYTF TGTGCCAGCAGCGTTGAAGGGGGTGAAGACTATGGCTACACCTTC
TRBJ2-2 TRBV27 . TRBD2 CASSEPSGRYTGELFF TGTGCCAGCAGTGAACCTAGCGGGAGGTACACCGGGGAGCTGTTTTTT
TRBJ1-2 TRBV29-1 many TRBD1 CSVESEDRAGGYTF TGCAGCGTTGAATCCGAGGACAGGGCCGGGGGCTACACCTTC
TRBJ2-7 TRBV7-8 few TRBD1 CASSSPDRAYFSNYEQYF TGTGCCAGCAGCTCCCCGGACAGGGCCTACTTTTCTAACTACGAGCAGTACTTC
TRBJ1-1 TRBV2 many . CASRRESNTEAFF TGTGCCAGCAGGAGGGAATCAAACACTGAAGCTTTCTTT
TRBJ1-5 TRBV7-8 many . CASNQNSNQPQHF TGTGCCAGCAACCAAAATAGCAATCAGCCCCAGCATTTT
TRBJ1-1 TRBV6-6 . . CASSWGGSNTEAFF TGTGCCAGCAGTTGGGGGGGCTCAAACACTGAAGCTTTCTTT
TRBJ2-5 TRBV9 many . CASSSALGETQYF TGTGCCAGCAGCTCAGCCTTAGGGGAGACCCAGTACTTC
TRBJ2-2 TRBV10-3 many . CAISAGGTNTGELFF TGTGCCATCAGTGCAGGAGGGACGAACACCGGGGAGCTGTTTTTT
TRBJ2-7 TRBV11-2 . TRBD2 CASSPVAGGTSREQYF TGTGCCAGCAGCCCGGTAGCGGGAGGGACCTCTAGGGAGCAGTACTTC
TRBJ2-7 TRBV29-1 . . CSTDQGRSEQYF TGCAGCACCGACCAGGGTCGGAGCGAGCAGTACTTC
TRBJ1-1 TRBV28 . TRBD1 CASSSRQGSKAFF TGTGCCAGCAGTTCACGACAGGGTTCTAAAGCTTTCTTT
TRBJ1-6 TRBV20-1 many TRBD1 CSATRQGVNSPLHF TGCAGTGCTACCCGACAGGGGGTAAATTCACCCCTCCACTTT
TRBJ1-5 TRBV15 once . CATSSFRGANQPQHF TGTGCCACCAGCAGCTTCAGGGGCGCCAATCAGCCCCAGCATTTT
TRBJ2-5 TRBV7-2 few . CASSPGGPQQETQYF TGTGCCAGCAGCCCAGGAGGGCCTCAGCAAGAGACCCAGTACTTC
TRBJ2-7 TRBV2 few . CASRQKAHEQYF TGTGCCAGCAGACAAAAGGCCCACGAGCAGTACTTC
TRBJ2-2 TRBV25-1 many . CASSERRAGGELFF TGTGCCAGCAGTGAAAGGAGAGCGGGCGGGGAGCTGTTTTTT
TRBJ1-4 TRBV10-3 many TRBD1 CAISGTGGKTNEKLFF TGTGCCATCAGTGGGACAGGGGGGAAGACTAATGAAAAACTGTTTTTT
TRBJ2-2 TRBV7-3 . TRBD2 CASSPLAELTGELLF TGTGCCAGCAGCCCACTAGCGGAACTCACCGGGGAGCTGCTTTTT
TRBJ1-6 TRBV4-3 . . CASSQGHHNSPLHF TGCGCCAGCAGCCAAGGACACCATAATTCACCCCTCCACTTT
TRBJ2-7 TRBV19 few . CASSILGRETTGEQYF TGTGCCAGTAGTATATTAGGCAGGGAGACCACCGGGGAGCAGTACTTC
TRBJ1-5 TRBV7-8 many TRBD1 CASSLFGTGSNQPQHF TGTGCCAGCAGCCTCTTCGGGACAGGGAGCAATCAGCCCCAGCATTTT
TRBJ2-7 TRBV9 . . CASSPGAGEEQYF TGTGCCAGCAGCCCAGGGGCGGGAGAAGAGCAGTACTTC
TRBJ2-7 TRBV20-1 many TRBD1 CSARDRALDTSYEQYF TGCAGTGCGAGGGACAGGGCACTAGACACGTCCTACGAGCAGTACTTC
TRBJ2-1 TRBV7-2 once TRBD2 CASSLGGGRENEQFF TGTGCCAGCAGCTTAGGCGGGGGGCGAGAGAATGAGCAGTTCTTC
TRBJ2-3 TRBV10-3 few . CAISLDKSTDTQYF TGTGCCATCAGCCTGGATAAAAGCACAGATACGCAGTATTTT
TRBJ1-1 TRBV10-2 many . CASSKGLNTEAFF TGCGCCAGCAGTAAGGGTCTGAACACTGAAGCTTTCTTT